This T cell receptor (beta chain) emerged from a study of cytomegalovirus exposure and HLA in healthy donors. Profiling relied on immunoSEQ multiplex PCR, and the TCRdb table lists in-frame clones only, not all of them. The profile shows under 200,000 clones, more than 80% of them singletons. Germline loops: CDR1 SGHRS, CDR2 YFSETQ. The CDR3 is 14 residues long. V dropped 1 base and J dropped 3 bases, with 8 bases sitting between them. The V gene is TRBV5-1, the J gene TRBJ2-1, with TRBD2 as a possible D gene (6 bases). The material sequenced was PBMCs. The source of this sequence is a woman aged 18-29 years in good health and CMV-seropositive. The CDR3 here is CASSLTSRYNEQFF. Here the CDR3 DNA reads TGCGCCAGCAGCTTGACTAGCCGCTACAATGAGCAGTTCTTC.